These 11 T cell receptor beta chains were sequenced from one sample in a study of blood T cell repertoires in COVID-19. Some clones are missing from TCRdb's copy, which holds only in-frame ones; the method was immunoSEQ multiplex PCR. This sample has roughly 140,000 clones, with around four fifths found just once. Sequencing was carried out using PBMCs or T cells enriched from blood (not recorded which). The receptors come from a woman between 40 and 55 years old who had recovered from COVID-19.

V gene TRBV5-6 combines with J gene TRBJ2-5, with 11 bases identical to TRBD2. The length of the CDR3 is 15 residues. Germline assignment: CDR1 SGHDT and CDR2 YYEEEE. After removal of 4 bases from V and 7 bases from J, the junction contained 9 bases not matched to a gene. The CDR3 protein is CASSPGLAELGTQYF. The CDR3 DNA sequence: TGTGCCAGCAGCCCGGGACTAGCGGAACTTGGGACCCAGTACTTC.

The chain is built from TRBV27 and TRBJ1-4; TRBD1 agrees at 8 bases. The CDR3 loop spans 14 amino acids. Germline assignment: CDR1 MNHEY and CDR2 SMNVEV (reference sequence). Trimming removed 4 bases from V and 10 bases from J; junction bases left unmatched: 8. CDR3 protein: CASSSRQGMGKLFF. CDR3 sequence (DNA): TGTGCCAGCAGTTCCCGACAGGGGATGGGAAAACTGTTTTTT.

The gene calls are TRBV30 and TRBJ2-7, with 8 bases identical to TRBD1. V shed 5 bases, J shed 9 bases, and the junction held 12 bases outside the gene matches. CDR1 GTSNPN and CDR2 SVGIG come from the germline V gene (reference sequence). The CDR3 spans 13 residues. The CDR3 DNA sequence: TGTGCCTGGCAGGACAGGGCCTCGTTCGGGCAGTACTTC. The encoded protein is CAWQDRASFGQYF. The entire variable domain, with the rest obtained from reference TRBV30 and TRBJ2-7, is as follows: SQTIHQWPATLVQPVGSPLSLECTVEGTSNPNLYWYRQAAGRGLQLLFYSVGIGQISSEVPQNLSASRPQDRQFILSSKKLLLSDSGFYLCAWQDRASFGQYFGPGTRLTVT.

With respect to this clone: Other DNA sequences of this sample code for an identical CDR3. The chain carries TRBV19 and TRBJ1-1; D gene ambiguous. Deletions cut 1 base from V and 0 bases from J, with 3 bases between. The CDR3 runs 13 residues. Looked up from germline, CDR1 is LNHDA and CDR2 is SQIVND (reference sequence). CDR3 protein: CASSIAVNTEAFF. The CDR3 DNA reads as TGTGCCAGTAGTATAGCAGTGAACACTGAAGCTTTCTTT.

The chain joins TRBV11-3 to TRBJ1-6, with D tentatively TRBD1 (5 bases). CDR3 length equals 13 residues. Between the trimmed V and J ends, which lost 4 bases and 7 bases, there was a span of 8 bases. Germline V gives CDR1 SGHNT, CDR2 YENEEA. The CDR3 DNA reads as TGTGCCAGCAGCTGGGGCGCCAATTCACCCCTCCACTTT. The encoded protein is CASSWGANSPLHF. The full variable domain, completed using reference TRBV11-3 and TRBJ1-6, is EAGVVQSPRYKIIEKKQPVAFWCNPISGHNTLYWYLQNLGQGPELLIRYENEEAVDDSQLPKDRFSAERLKGVDSTLKIQPAELGDSAVYLCASSWGANSPLHFGNGTRLTVT.

The chain links TRBV5-1 to TRBJ1-2; D gene unclear. Per germline, CDR1 SGHRS and CDR2 YFSETQ. The CDR3 length is 11 residues. Between the trimmed V and J ends, which lost 6 bases and 7 bases, there was a span of 10 bases. This CDR3 is CASKIDTGYTF. In DNA form, the CDR3 reads TGCGCCAGCAAGATAGACACTGGCTACACCTTC.

The chain joins TRBV4-1 to TRBJ2-1; 10 bases match TRBD2. The CDR3 extends over 15 amino acids. CDR1 is MGHRA and CDR2 is YSYEKL in the germline V gene. Trimming cost V 2 bases and J 8 bases; bases outside gene matches: 6. CDR3: CASSQPSGSPDEQFF. In DNA form, the CDR3 reads TGCGCCAGCAGCCAACCTAGCGGGAGTCCGGATGAGCAGTTCTTC.

This chain uses TRBV9 with TRBJ2-1; 7 nucleotides match TRBD2. From germline, CDR1 is SGDLS and CDR2 YYNGEE. The CDR3 length is 16 residues. With 4 bases clipped from V and 2 bases from J, the junction kept 9 bases outside the gene matches. CDR3 loop: CASSSDTSETYNEQFF. DNA for the CDR3: TGTGCCAGCAGCAGTGATACTAGCGAAACCTACAATGAGCAGTTCTTC.

The rearrangement joins TRBV2 to TRBJ1-2; 9 bases agree with TRBD1. Germline-derived CDR1 and CDR2 are SNHLY and FYNNEI. The CDR3 has 13 residues. The V gene end was trimmed by 7 bases and the J gene end by 4 bases; junction bases not matched to a gene: 4. Here the CDR3 reads CASTGTGSYGYTF. In DNA form, the CDR3 reads TGTGCCAGCACAGGGACAGGGTCCTATGGCTACACCTTC.

The chain couples TRBV19 to TRBJ2-1; perhaps TRBD2 as D (5 bases). Germline V gene sequence: CDR1 LNHDA, CDR2 SQIVND (reference sequence). Trimming cost V 0 bases and J 16 bases, with 13 bases left between them. This CDR3 comprises 12 residues. The DNA of the CDR3 is TGTGCCAGTAGTATAGAGCCTAGCAAGGTATTCTTC. Translated, it gives CASSIEPSKVFF. The whole variable domain, filled in from reference TRBV19 and TRBJ2-1, reads DGGITQSPKYLFRKEGQNVTLSCEQNLNHDAMYWYRQDPGQGLRLIYYSQIVNDFQKGDIAEGYSVSREKKESFPLTVTSAQKNPTAFYLCASSIEPSKVFFGPGTRLTVL.

The CDR3 is CASSQDSRGRGHGYTF. CDR3 DNA: TGCGCCAGCAGCCAAGATTCGAGGGGCAGGGGGCATGGCTACACCTTC. The gene calls are TRBV4-1 and TRBJ1-2, with TRBD1 matching 8 bases. The CDR3 has 16 amino acids. Germline loops: CDR1 MGHRA, CDR2 YSYEKL. V shed 0 bases and J 6 bases; nucleotides not matched to a gene: 9.